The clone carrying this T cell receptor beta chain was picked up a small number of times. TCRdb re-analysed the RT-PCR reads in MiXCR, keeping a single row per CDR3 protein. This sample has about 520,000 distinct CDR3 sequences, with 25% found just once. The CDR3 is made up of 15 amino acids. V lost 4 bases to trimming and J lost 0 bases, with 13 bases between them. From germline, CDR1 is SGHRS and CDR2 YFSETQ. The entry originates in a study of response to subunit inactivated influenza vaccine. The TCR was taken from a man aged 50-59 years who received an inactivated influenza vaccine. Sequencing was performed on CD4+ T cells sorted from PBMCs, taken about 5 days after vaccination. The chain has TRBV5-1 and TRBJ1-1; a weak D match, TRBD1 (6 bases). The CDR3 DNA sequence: TGCGCCAGCAGCGGAGGGGGGTCCGTGAACACTGAAGCTTTCTTT. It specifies CASSGGGSVNTEAFF.